The 3 T cell receptor beta chains given below trace back to one sample, sequenced in a study of CD8 T cells in ankylosing spondylitis. TCRdb fed the 5' RACE reads into MiXCR, producing one record per CDR3 protein. The table lists more than 300,000 distinct CDR3 sequences, less than 10% of them singletons. The antigens for these receptors are not known. Broader study findings: Seven or eight highly homologous variants made up a TCR beta motif, and this motif appeared characteristic of ankylosing spondylitis blood.

The sample taken for sequencing was blood, either unsorted or a sorted T cell fraction (not recorded which). Receptors were obtained from a male donor with ankylosing spondylitis.

This clonotype was counted at least ten times. The genes are TRBV6-5 and TRBJ2-1; no reliable D call. CDR1 is MNHEY and CDR2 is SVGAGI in the germline V gene. The V gene lost 7 bases and the J gene lost 8 bases, with 15 bases spanning the gap. The CDR3 runs to 13 residues. The CDR3 DNA is TGTGCCAGCAAGTTCCCCTCGTTGGATGAGCAGTTCTTC. Protein sequence: CASKFPSLDEQFF.

In the case of this clonotype: The conserved phenylalanine or tryptophan normally closing the CDR3 is absent here, so this likely arose from a read error. V usage is TRBV20-1 and J usage is TRBJ2-1; the match to TRBD2 covers 9 bases. Germline lookup yields CDR1 DFQATT and CDR2 SNEGSKA (reference sequence). Trimming removed 5 bases from V and 4 bases from J; junction bases left unmatched: 6. CDR3 size: 14 residues. CDR3 region: CSAGPSGMYNEQFL. CDR3 DNA: TGCAGTGCTGGCCCTAGCGGGATGTACAATGAGCAGTTCCTC.

This clonotype was seen a few times. Its ends do not fully match the called genes, so a read error is possible. V usage is TRBV7-7 and J usage is TRBJ2-2; D gene unclear. In germline, CDR1 is SSHAT, CDR2 FNYEAQ (reference sequence). The CDR3 runs to 16 residues. The CDR3 DNA is TGTGCTAGCAGCCCGACCGCCCCTACCAACACCGGGGAGCTGTTTTTT. Residues: CASSPTAPTNTGELFF.